The source of this TCR beta chain is a study of CD8 T cells in Susac syndrome. Notes on the study in general: In Susac syndrome, CD8+ expansion was highest in TEMRA and active disease.

Random hexamers were used to reverse transcribe an amount of about 0.5 to 1 ug RNA. The method of amplification for TCR beta CDR3 was immunoSEQ multiplex PCR, covering 54 Vbeta and 13 Jbeta. TCRdb reprocessed the immunoSEQ multiplex PCR reads via MiXCR and lists one record per CDR3 protein. The table has about 84,000 distinct CDR3 sequences, roughly 96% seen once. TCR beta was sequenced from blood CD8+ and CD4+ T cells. V lost 5 bases, J lost 2 bases, and 6 bases stayed unmatched. The CDR3 extends over 13 amino acids. Germline assignment: CDR1 SQVTM and CDR2 ANQGSEA. Concerning this clonotype itself: As yet, its antigen is unknown.

The receptor was derived from a human donor with Susac syndrome. The V gene is TRBV29-1, the J gene TRBJ2-7, with TRBD2 matching 7 bases. Specimen: CD8+ T cells from PBMCs. CDR3 loop: CSVNLAGAYEQYF. The DNA for the CDR3 is TGCAGCGTTAACCTGGCGGGGGCCTACGAGCAGTACTTC.